The source of this TCR beta chain is a study of siplizumab effects on memory and regulatory T cells. It was 85,000 to 100,000 TCR templates that were assayed per sample. Assay: immunoSEQ multiplex PCR; the TCRdb copy retains only in-frame clones and omits some. Among some 97,000 clones listed, 90% to 95% were seen once. This CDR3 has 15 amino acids. Germline CDR1 is SGHNT and CDR2 is YYREEE (reference sequence). V lost 4 bases and J lost 5; bases outside the gene matches: 10. About this clone itself: Its antigen is still unknown. Without the conserved terminal phenylalanine or tryptophan, this CDR3 likely stems from a read error.

Whole-study results and caveats: The authors mapped only a minor fraction of alloreactive clones to unstimulated subsets. Roughly 80-96% of proliferating clones (CD4+ or CD8+) could not be assigned a naive or memory phenotype. Memory cells seemed less diverse than naive T cells, which seemed major alloresponse contributors.

This receptor was obtained from a human donor in good health. Sequenced input: Tregs sorted from blood. This sequence joins TRBV5-4 and TRBJ1-2; 8 positions match TRBD1. CDR3 sequence (DNA): TGTGCCAGCAGCCTGGGACAGGAGGGACGGTATGGCTACACCCTC. It translates to CASSLGQEGRYGYTL.